The 20 T cell receptor beta chains below all came from one sample that was sequenced in a study of cytomegalovirus exposure and HLA in healthy donors. PCR involved 60 Vbeta and 13 Jbeta primers. The protocol was immunoSEQ multiplex PCR, while the TCRdb copy is restricted to in-frame clones and leaves out a portion. The top ten clones hold 0.65% of a sample with over 150,000 clones, more than 80% of them seen once. The sample consisted of PBMCs. These receptors were taken from a boy between 10 and 17 years old in good health and CMV-seronegative.

This clone was found a few times. This chain uses TRBV27 with TRBJ1-4; D uncertain. There are 14 residues in the CDR3. V shed 0 bases and J shed 10 bases, with 12 bases lying between them. CDR1 and CDR2 from the germline V gene are MNHEY and SMNVEV (reference sequence). The CDR3 reads CASSLSIGEPKLFF. In DNA form, the CDR3 reads TGTGCCAGCAGTTTATCAATTGGGGAGCCAAAACTGTTTTTT.

V is TRBV30 and J is TRBJ1-2; D call uncertain. The length of the CDR3 is 11 residues. V lost 4 bases to trimming and J lost 8 bases, with 11 bases between them. CDR1 is GTSNPN, CDR2 SVGIG, per germline (reference sequence). CDR3 amino acids: CAWTWPFGYTF. Here the CDR3 DNA reads TGTGCCTGGACATGGCCGTTCGGCTACACCTTC.

The V and J genes are TRBV6-1 and TRBJ2-7; TRBD2 is a possible D gene (6 bases). Trimming cost V 0 bases and J 0 bases, with 9 bases left between them. Looked up from germline, CDR1 is MNHNS and CDR2 is SASEGT. The length of the CDR3 is 15 residues. DNA for the CDR3: TGTGCCAGCAGTGAAGCAGGACTACACTCCTACGAGCAGTACTTC. Residues: CASSEAGLHSYEQYF.

The chain links TRBV7-3 to TRBJ2-3; D may be TRBD1 (6 bases). The CDR3 runs 13 residues. Per the germline V gene, CDR1 is SGHTA and CDR2 is FQGTGA. Deletions cut 0 bases from V and 7 bases from J, with 8 bases between. The CDR3 nucleotides read TGTGCCAGCAGCTTAACGGACAGTCATACGCAGTATTTT. Protein sequence: CASSLTDSHTQYF.

This clone showed up just a few times. The rearrangement uses TRBV5-1 and TRBJ2-7; the D gene is possibly TRBD1 (5 bases). This CDR3 has 12 residues. The ends were cut back, 4 bases at V and 4 bases at J, with 9 bases in the middle. Germline V gives CDR1 SGHRS, CDR2 YFSETQ. The CDR3 reads CASSVGAYEQYF. CDR3 bases: TGCGCCAGCAGCGTTGGGGCGTACGAGCAGTACTTC.

CDR3 amino acids: CSVEGGSRNYGYTF. For the CDR3, the DNA is TGCAGCGTTGAAGGGGGCTCCCGAAACTATGGCTACACCTTC. The chain links TRBV29-1 to TRBJ1-2, with D perhaps TRBD1 (5 bases). This CDR3 is built from 14 residues. Per germline, CDR1 SQVTM and CDR2 ANQGSEA. Trimming pared 1 base from V and 2 bases from J, leaving 11 bases between. Filled out from reference TRBV29-1 and TRBJ1-2, the complete variable domain reads SAVISQKPSRDICQRGTSLTIQCQVDSQVTMMFWYRQQPGQSLTLIATANQGSEATYESGFVIDKFPISRPNLTFSTLTVSNMSPEDSSIYLCSVEGGSRNYGYTFGSGTRLTVV.

This chain joins TRBV6-5 and TRBJ2-5; possibly TRBD1 for D (5 bases). V lost 5 bases and J lost 5, with 15 bases in between. Germline CDR1 and CDR2: MNHEY and SVGAGI. The CDR3 has 14 residues. CDR3: CASSPTVARETQYF. CDR3 bases: TGTGCCAGCAGTCCGACAGTCGCAAGGGAGACCCAGTACTTC.

The chain uses TRBV5-8 and TRBJ2-1; 9 bases are shared with TRBD1. The CDR3 has 19 amino acids. Germline loops: CDR1 SGHTS, CDR2 YDEGEE. V shed 5 bases, J shed 0 bases, and the junction held 15 bases outside the gene matches. This CDR3 reads CASSLGTGRNLGSYNEQFF. In DNA form, the CDR3 reads TGTGCCAGCAGTTTAGGGACAGGGCGCAACTTGGGCTCCTACAATGAGCAGTTCTTC.

This clone was recorded a few times. The chain has TRBV2 and TRBJ2-7; maybe TRBD2 (5 bases). V lost 1 base to trimming and J lost 12 bases, with 13 bases between them. In germline, CDR1 is SNHLY, CDR2 FYNNEI. This CDR3 region has 12 residues. In DNA form, the CDR3 reads TGTGCCAGCAGTGAAGGGACTCTGGAAGCGTACTTC. Translated, it gives CASSEGTLEAYF.

The chain uses TRBV5-1 and TRBJ2-2, with 7 nucleotides matching TRBD1. Germline V gene lookup returns CDR1 SGHRS and CDR2 YFSETQ. J was trimmed by 1 base and V by 4 bases; bases with no gene match: 7. This CDR3 region has 16 residues. The CDR3 sequence: CASSGGQARNTGELFF. In DNA form, the CDR3 reads TGCGCCAGCAGCGGAGGACAGGCAAGGAACACCGGGGAGCTGTTTTTT.

The chain has TRBV18 and TRBJ1-1; 8 bases are shared with TRBD1. The length of the CDR3 is 14 residues. Trimming at V came to 6 bases and at J to 1 base, leaving 4 bases not matched to a gene. Germline CDR1 KGHSH, CDR2 LQKENI. The CDR3 here is CASSGQGENTEAFF. The CDR3 DNA reads TGTGCCAGCTCCGGACAGGGTGAGAACACTGAAGCTTTCTTT.

This clone was seen a few times. The V and J genes are TRBV10-3 and TRBJ1-1; 8 nucleotides align to TRBD1. The CDR3 has 13 residues. Unmatched junction bases numbered 4, after V lost 9 bases and J lost 1 base. From germline, CDR1 is ENHRY and CDR2 SYGVKD. The CDR3 protein is CAISGGWNTEAFF. CDR3 bases: TGTGCCATTTCAGGGGGCTGGAACACTGAAGCTTTCTTT.

The CDR3 region is CASGGTHNEQFF. DNA for the CDR3: TGTGCCAGCGGCGGGACTCATAATGAGCAGTTCTTC. This chain uses TRBV11-3 with TRBJ2-1, with D perhaps TRBD2 (6 bases). Trimming cost V 8 bases and J 7 bases, with 12 bases left between them. The V gene's germline CDR1 is SGHNT and CDR2 YENEEA. There are 12 residues in the CDR3.

The J gene is TRBJ1-1, the V gene TRBV6-1, with D unresolved. CDR1 is MNHNS and CDR2 is SASEGT in the germline V gene. The CDR3 consists of 12 residues. The V gene lost 6 bases and the J gene lost 2 bases, with 7 bases spanning the gap. The CDR3 nucleotides are TGTGCCAGCAGGAGGGCCAACACTGAAGCTTTCTTT. Translated, it gives CASRRANTEAFF.

The J gene is TRBJ1-2, the V gene TRBV5-6; no definite D call. V gave up 0 bases and J gave up 4 bases, with 16 bases separating them. The CDR3 covers 16 residues. Germline values: CDR1 SGHDT, CDR2 YYEEEE. CDR3 in amino acids: CASSLGWTGVSYGYTF. DNA of the CDR3: TGTGCCAGCAGCTTGGGGTGGACTGGGGTGAGCTATGGCTACACCTTC.

J is TRBJ1-1 and V is TRBV7-9; TRBD1 is a possible D gene (6 bases). CDR3 length equals 13 residues. Germline lookup yields CDR1 SEHNR and CDR2 FQNEAQ (reference sequence). V lost 3 bases and J lost 7, with 12 bases in between. CDR3 nucleotide sequence: TGTGCCAGCAGCTTCCAGATACAGGGTGAAGCTTTCTTT. Translating gives CASSFQIQGEAFF.

The chain employs TRBV4-2 and TRBJ2-1, with 8 bases lining up with TRBD2. V lost 3 bases, J lost 2 bases, and 12 bases stayed unmatched. CDR3 length: 18 amino acids. Germline V lookup: CDR1 LGHNA, CDR2 YNFKEQ. Here the CDR3 DNA reads TGTGCCAGCAGCCAGGAACCAGCGGGAGATAGGGCCTACAATGAGCAGTTCTTC. It yields the protein CASSQEPAGDRAYNEQFF.

The CDR3 sequence is CASSWGDRGPRNTEAFF. CDR3 DNA sequence: TGCGCCAGCAGCTGGGGGGACAGGGGGCCTAGGAACACTGAAGCTTTCTTT. The V gene is TRBV5-1, the J gene TRBJ1-1; 12 bases line up with TRBD1. Trimming at V came to 3 bases and at J to 1 base, leaving 7 bases not matched to a gene. The CDR3 is 17 amino acids. Germline lookup yields CDR1 SGHRS and CDR2 YFSETQ.

In this sample, this clone turned up a few times. This chain joins TRBV30 and TRBJ2-3; 7 positions match TRBD2. Germline V gives CDR1 GTSNPN, CDR2 SVGIG (reference sequence). With 2 bases clipped from V and 1 base from J, the junction kept 9 bases outside the gene matches. The CDR3 covers 16 residues. The CDR3 bases are TGTGCCTGGAGTACTCCCCGGGACTACCGCACAGATACGCAGTATTTT. Translation gives CAWSTPRDYRTDTQYF.

This chain joins TRBV6-1 and TRBJ1-5; no reliable D call. Trimming pared 6 bases from V and 0 bases from J, leaving 12 bases between. The CDR3 has 15 amino acids. Germline V lookup: CDR1 MNHNS, CDR2 SASEGT. CDR3 in amino acids: CASSEAGYSNQPQHF. CDR3 nucleotides: TGTGCCAGCAGCGAGGCGGGGTATAGCAATCAGCCCCAGCATTTT.